These T cell receptor beta chains were read from a single sample in a study of OX40 agonist ivuxolimab in advanced cancers. TCRdb's table, derived via immunoSEQ multiplex PCR, lists solely in-frame clones and lacks some. The sample has more than 30,000 clones, about 85% seen once. Sequences were derived from CD4+ or CD8+ T cells sorted from blood, sampled in a trial of the OX40 agonist ivuxolimab. The source is an adult with an advanced solid tumor such as melanoma, head and neck, liver or kidney cancer. Each CDR3 is given with its conserved first and last residue. Fields, in order: J gene, clone size, CDR3 length, D gene, V gene, CDR3 protein, CDR3 DNA. A D gene is named only where the DNA matches it firmly. Where a row states a size, it is once, few, many or the class of an expanded clone; other rows omit it.

j_gene: TRBJ2-3; abundance: NA; len: 12; d_gene: NA; v_gene: TRBV18; CDR3aa: CASSPGEDTQYF; CDR3nt: TGTGCCAGCTCACCAGGGGAAGATACGCAGTATTTT
j_gene: TRBJ2-3; abundance: NA; len: 14; d_gene: TRBD2; v_gene: TRBV19; CDR3aa: CASRSGGGADTQYF; CDR3nt: TGTGCCAGTAGGAGCGGGGGGGGCGCAGATACGCAGTATTTT
j_gene: TRBJ2-1; abundance: NA; len: 16; d_gene: TRBD2; v_gene: TRBV18; CDR3aa: CASSPASGGGHNEQFF; CDR3nt: TGTGCCAGCTCACCAGCGAGCGGGGGAGGTCACAATGAGCAGTTCTTC
j_gene: TRBJ1-2; abundance: once; len: 13; d_gene: NA; v_gene: TRBV6-5; CDR3aa: CASSRDSNYGYTF; CDR3nt: TGTGCCAGCAGTCGGGATAGTAACTATGGCTACACCTTC
j_gene: TRBJ1-1; abundance: NA; len: 15; d_gene: TRBD1; v_gene: TRBV9; CDR3aa: CASSVADRGDTEAFF; CDR3nt: TGTGCCAGCAGCGTAGCGGACAGGGGGGACACTGAAGCTTTCTTT
j_gene: TRBJ2-1; abundance: NA; len: 14; d_gene: TRBD2; v_gene: TRBV2; CDR3aa: CASKKAGGGNEQFF; CDR3nt: TGTGCCAGCAAGAAGGCGGGGGGGGGCAATGAGCAGTTCTTC
j_gene: TRBJ2-7; abundance: NA; len: 14; d_gene: NA; v_gene: TRBV27; CDR3aa: CATRKGQALYEQYF; CDR3nt: TGTGCCACCAGAAAGGGGCAGGCGCTTTACGAGCAGTACTTC
j_gene: TRBJ2-3; abundance: NA; len: 13; d_gene: NA; v_gene: TRBV30; CDR3aa: CAWSRNYGDTQYF; CDR3nt: TGTGCCTGGAGTAGAAACTATGGAGATACGCAGTATTTT
j_gene: TRBJ1-5; abundance: NA; len: 16; d_gene: NA; v_gene: TRBV5-8; CDR3aa: CASSLGRGRGNQPQHF; CDR3nt: TGTGCCAGCAGCTTGGGGAGGGGAAGAGGCAATCAGCCCCAGCATTTT
j_gene: TRBJ1-1; abundance: NA; len: 13; d_gene: TRBD1; v_gene: TRBV18; CDR3aa: CASSPLRDSEAFF; CDR3nt: TGTGCCAGCTCACCCCTAAGGGACAGTGAAGCTTTCTTT
j_gene: TRBJ1-1; abundance: NA; len: 13; d_gene: NA; v_gene: TRBV29-1; CDR3aa: CSVRGQTNTEAFF; CDR3nt: TGCAGCGTCCGAGGACAGACGAACACTGAAGCTTTCTTT
j_gene: TRBJ1-1; abundance: NA; len: 14; d_gene: NA; v_gene: TRBV10-3; CDR3aa: CASSSTNTNTEAFF; CDR3nt: TGTGCCAGCAGTTCGACGAATACCAACACTGAAGCTTTCTTT
j_gene: TRBJ2-7; abundance: NA; len: 14; d_gene: NA; v_gene: TRBV4-1; CDR3aa: CASSQRGVGYEQYF; CDR3nt: TGCGCCAGCAGCCAAAGAGGGGTGGGTTACGAGCAGTACTTC
j_gene: TRBJ1-6; abundance: once; len: 16; d_gene: NA; v_gene: TRBV5-5; CDR3aa: CASSPILGRNNSPLHF; CDR3nt: TGTGCCAGCAGCCCCATCCTTGGGAGGAATAATTCACCCCTCCACTTT
j_gene: TRBJ1-1; abundance: NA; len: 13; d_gene: NA; v_gene: TRBV9; CDR3aa: CASSGGSAGVAFF; CDR3nt: TGTGCCAGCAGCGGTGGTTCGGCGGGGGTAGCTTTCTTT
j_gene: TRBJ1-5; abundance: NA; len: 11; d_gene: NA; v_gene: TRBV6-1; CDR3aa: CASSDGGPQHF; CDR3nt: TGTGCCAGCAGTGATGGGGGGCCCCAGCATTTT
j_gene: TRBJ2-6; abundance: NA; len: 15; d_gene: NA; v_gene: TRBV19; CDR3aa: CASSMQGTGANVLTF; CDR3nt: TGTGCCAGTAGTATGCAGGGCACTGGGGCCAACGTCCTGACTTTC
j_gene: TRBJ1-1; abundance: NA; len: 19; d_gene: TRBD1; v_gene: TRBV7-2; CDR3aa: CASSPDFMGQGILNTEAFF; CDR3nt: TGTGCCAGCAGCCCCGATTTTATGGGACAGGGCATTTTGAACACTGAAGCTTTCTTT
j_gene: TRBJ1-5; abundance: NA; len: 13; d_gene: NA; v_gene: TRBV7-3; CDR3aa: CASSFDLGAPQHF; CDR3nt: TGTGCCAGCAGCTTTGATCTCGGGGCCCCCCAGCATTTT
j_gene: TRBJ1-4; abundance: NA; len: 17; d_gene: NA; v_gene: TRBV4-2; CDR3aa: CASSQDGAQGRGEKLFF; CDR3nt: TGTGCCAGCAGCCAAGATGGGGCTCAAGGGCGCGGTGAAAAACTGTTTTTT
j_gene: TRBJ2-7; abundance: NA; len: 14; d_gene: TRBD2; v_gene: TRBV6-5; CDR3aa: CASRPPRGAYEQYF; CDR3nt: TGTGCCAGCAGGCCACCGCGGGGGGCCTACGAGCAGTACTTC
j_gene: TRBJ2-2; abundance: NA; len: 16; d_gene: NA; v_gene: TRBV4-2; CDR3aa: CASSSQETSNTGELFF; CDR3nt: TGTGCCAGCAGCTCTCAAGAGACCTCGAATACCGGGGAGCTGTTTTTT
j_gene: TRBJ1-5; abundance: NA; len: 16; d_gene: NA; v_gene: TRBV19; CDR3aa: CASSTIPGLMNQPQHF; CDR3nt: TGTGCCAGTAGTACGATACCGGGACTGATGAATCAGCCCCAGCATTTT
j_gene: TRBJ2-5; abundance: NA; len: 14; d_gene: NA; v_gene: TRBV5-1; CDR3aa: CASSFIGASQTQYF; CDR3nt: TGCGCCAGCAGCTTTATAGGGGCCTCACAGACCCAGTACTTC
j_gene: TRBJ2-7; abundance: NA; len: 16; d_gene: TRBD2; v_gene: TRBV27; CDR3aa: CASSYQGLAGPREQYF; CDR3nt: TGTGCCAGCAGTTACCAAGGACTAGCGGGGCCCCGCGAGCAGTACTTC
j_gene: TRBJ1-1; abundance: NA; len: 13; d_gene: NA; v_gene: TRBV18; CDR3aa: CASSELRDTEAFF; CDR3nt: TGTGCCAGCTCAGAACTACGTGACACTGAAGCTTTCTTT
j_gene: TRBJ2-4; abundance: NA; len: 16; d_gene: TRBD1; v_gene: TRBV19; CDR3aa: CASSIEGSGTGSVQYF; CDR3nt: TGTGCCAGTAGTATAGAGGGTTCGGGGACAGGGAGTGTTCAGTACTTC
j_gene: TRBJ2-7; abundance: NA; len: 15; d_gene: TRBD1; v_gene: TRBV4-2; CDR3aa: CASSQDTGAIYEQYF; CDR3nt: TGTGCCAGCAGCCAAGATACAGGGGCCATCTACGAGCAGTACTTC
j_gene: TRBJ2-6; abundance: NA; len: 17; d_gene: NA; v_gene: TRBV7-9; CDR3aa: CASSWRTTLSGANVLTF; CDR3nt: TGTGCCAGCAGCTGGCGAACAACACTCTCTGGGGCCAACGTCCTGACTTTC
j_gene: TRBJ1-5; abundance: NA; len: 16; d_gene: TRBD1; v_gene: TRBV7-8; CDR3aa: CASSSDRGGTYQPQHF; CDR3nt: TGTGCCAGCAGCTCCGACAGGGGTGGGACCTATCAGCCCCAGCATTTT
j_gene: TRBJ2-2; abundance: NA; len: 18; d_gene: TRBD2; v_gene: TRBV4-1; CDR3aa: CASSPRRRGGYGTGELFF; CDR3nt: TGCGCCAGCAGCCCTAGGCGACGGGGGGGCTATGGAACCGGGGAGCTGTTTTTT
j_gene: TRBJ1-6; abundance: NA; len: 14; d_gene: TRBD1; v_gene: TRBV12-5; CDR3aa: CASGLTGNGSPLHF; CDR3nt: TGTGCTAGTGGTCTGACAGGGAACGGTTCACCCCTCCACTTT
j_gene: TRBJ2-5; abundance: NA; len: 13; d_gene: NA; v_gene: TRBV19; CDR3aa: CASSIVPQETQYF; CDR3nt: TGTGCCAGTAGTATAGTGCCCCAAGAGACCCAGTACTTC
j_gene: TRBJ1-2; abundance: NA; len: 16; d_gene: TRBD1; v_gene: TRBV29-1; CDR3aa: CSVEDFLTGERYGYTF; CDR3nt: TGCAGCGTTGAAGACTTTTTGACAGGGGAGAGGTATGGCTACACCTTC
j_gene: TRBJ1-1; abundance: NA; len: 13; d_gene: NA; v_gene: TRBV9; CDR3aa: CASSVSLNTEAFF; CDR3nt: TGTGCCAGCAGCGTATCCTTGAACACTGAAGCTTTCTTT
j_gene: TRBJ2-7; abundance: NA; len: 15; d_gene: TRBD2; v_gene: TRBV7-6; CDR3aa: CASSPSSGGTYEQYF; CDR3nt: TGTGCCAGCAGCCCAAGTAGCGGGGGTACCTACGAGCAGTACTTC
j_gene: TRBJ2-7; abundance: few; len: 18; d_gene: TRBD2; v_gene: TRBV4-3; CDR3aa: CASSQGVGGLARSYEQYF; CDR3nt: TGCGCCAGCAGCCAAGGAGTAGGGGGACTAGCGAGGTCCTACGAGCAGTACTTC
j_gene: TRBJ2-2; abundance: NA; len: 18; d_gene: TRBD2; v_gene: TRBV11-2; CDR3aa: CASSRYIGLASSTGELFF; CDR3nt: TGTGCCAGCAGCCGTTATATTGGACTAGCGTCGAGCACCGGGGAGCTGTTTTTT
j_gene: TRBJ1-2; abundance: NA; len: 12; d_gene: NA; v_gene: TRBV7-9; CDR3aa: CASNPGDYGYTF; CDR3nt: TGTGCCAGCAACCCGGGGGACTATGGCTACACCTTC
j_gene: TRBJ2-5; abundance: NA; len: 17; d_gene: TRBD2; v_gene: TRBV19; CDR3aa: CASSTSTSGGSGETQYF; CDR3nt: TGTGCCAGTAGTACCTCGACTAGCGGGGGATCGGGAGAGACCCAGTACTTC
j_gene: TRBJ2-7; abundance: NA; len: 16; d_gene: TRBD2; v_gene: TRBV9; CDR3aa: CASSGGASGGLYEQYF; CDR3nt: TGTGCCAGCAGCGGCGGGGCTTCGGGGGGGCTTTACGAGCAGTACTTC
j_gene: TRBJ1-2; abundance: NA; len: 15; d_gene: NA; v_gene: TRBV5-5; CDR3aa: CASSPRRQTEYGYTF; CDR3nt: TGTGCCAGCAGCCCACGGCGACAGACAGAGTATGGCTACACCTTC
j_gene: TRBJ1-1; abundance: NA; len: 14; d_gene: NA; v_gene: TRBV4-2; CDR3aa: CASSQDLDPGTAFF; CDR3nt: TGTGCCAGCAGCCAAGATCTTGATCCCGGGACAGCTTTCTTT
j_gene: TRBJ2-1; abundance: NA; len: 15; d_gene: TRBD2; v_gene: TRBV19; CDR3aa: CASSASGGGYNEQFF; CDR3nt: TGTGCCAGTAGTGCCAGCGGGGGGGGCTACAATGAGCAGTTCTTC
j_gene: TRBJ2-7; abundance: NA; len: 14; d_gene: TRBD1; v_gene: TRBV7-8; CDR3aa: CASSSRTGAREQYF; CDR3nt: TGTGCCAGCAGTTCTCGGACAGGGGCGAGAGAGCAGTACTTC
j_gene: TRBJ1-2; abundance: NA; len: 13; d_gene: NA; v_gene: TRBV27; CDR3aa: CASSYRDFYGYTF; CDR3nt: TGTGCCAGCAGTTATAGAGATTTCTATGGCTACACCTTC
j_gene: TRBJ2-3; abundance: NA; len: 13; d_gene: NA; v_gene: TRBV6-5; CDR3aa: CASSLIDTDTQYF; CDR3nt: TGTGCCAGCAGTCTCATAGACACAGATACGCAGTATTTT
j_gene: TRBJ2-1; abundance: NA; len: 14; d_gene: TRBD1; v_gene: TRBV15; CDR3aa: CATSRDRGSNEQFF; CDR3nt: TGTGCCACCAGCAGGGACAGGGGGTCCAATGAGCAGTTCTTC
j_gene: TRBJ2-7; abundance: NA; len: 14; d_gene: TRBD2; v_gene: TRBV7-3; CDR3aa: CASSPTGGTGEQYF; CDR3nt: TGTGCCAGCAGCCCTACGGGGGGGACTGGGGAGCAGTACTTC
j_gene: TRBJ2-3; abundance: NA; len: 17; d_gene: TRBD2; v_gene: TRBV4-2; CDR3aa: CASSQVNAGDSTDTQYF; CDR3nt: TGTGCCAGCAGCCAAGTAAATGCGGGGGATAGCACAGATACGCAGTATTTT
j_gene: TRBJ1-4; abundance: once; len: 13; d_gene: NA; v_gene: TRBV6-1; CDR3aa: CASRGFGGEKLFF; CDR3nt: TGTGCCAGCAGGGGGTTTGGGGGAGAAAAACTGTTTTTT
j_gene: TRBJ2-5; abundance: NA; len: 16; d_gene: TRBD2; v_gene: TRBV5-1; CDR3aa: CASRSLAGRIQETQYF; CDR3nt: TGCGCCAGCAGATCACTAGCGGGTAGAATTCAAGAGACCCAGTACTTC
j_gene: TRBJ2-7; abundance: NA; len: 16; d_gene: NA; v_gene: TRBV13; CDR3aa: CASSALTPPKSYEQYF; CDR3nt: TGTGCCAGCAGCGCGTTGACTCCGCCGAAATCCTACGAGCAGTACTTC
j_gene: TRBJ2-1; abundance: NA; len: 14; d_gene: TRBD2; v_gene: TRBV7-7; CDR3aa: CASSLTSGGNEQFF; CDR3nt: TGTGCTAGCAGCTTAACCAGCGGGGGGAACGAGCAGTTCTTC
j_gene: TRBJ2-1; abundance: once; len: 14; d_gene: TRBD1; v_gene: TRBV11-1; CDR3aa: CASRRTGSENEQFF; CDR3nt: TGTGCCAGCAGAAGGACAGGGAGTGAGAATGAGCAGTTCTTC
j_gene: TRBJ2-7; abundance: medium-sized; len: 12; d_gene: NA; v_gene: TRBV7-9; CDR3aa: CASSLDLYEQYF; CDR3nt: TGTGCCAGCAGCTTAGACCTCTACGAGCAGTACTTC
j_gene: TRBJ2-7; abundance: NA; len: 15; d_gene: NA; v_gene: TRBV29-1; CDR3aa: CSGHDPDGPTYEQYF; CDR3nt: TGCAGCGGCCACGATCCGGACGGGCCTACCTACGAGCAGTACTTC
j_gene: TRBJ2-5; abundance: NA; len: 16; d_gene: TRBD2; v_gene: TRBV6-1; CDR3aa: CASSDELAGAGETQYF; CDR3nt: TGTGCCAGCAGTGATGAACTAGCGGGGGCCGGGGAGACCCAGTACTTC